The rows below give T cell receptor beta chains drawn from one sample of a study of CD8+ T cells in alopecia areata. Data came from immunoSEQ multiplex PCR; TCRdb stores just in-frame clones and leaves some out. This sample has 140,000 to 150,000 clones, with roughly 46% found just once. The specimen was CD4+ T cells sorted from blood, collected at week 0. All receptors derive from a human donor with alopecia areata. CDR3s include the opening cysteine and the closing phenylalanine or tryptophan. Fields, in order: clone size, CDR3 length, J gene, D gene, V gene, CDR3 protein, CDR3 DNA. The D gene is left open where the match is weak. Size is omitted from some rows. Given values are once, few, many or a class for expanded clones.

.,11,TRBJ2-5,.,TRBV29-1,CSVDRQETQYF,TGCAGCGTTGACCGTCAGGAGACCCAGTACTTC
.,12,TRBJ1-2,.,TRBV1,CTSNRGAYGYTF,TGCACCAGCAACCGGGGTGCCTATGGCTACACCTTC
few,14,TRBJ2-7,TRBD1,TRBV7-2,CASSEDRGPTEQYF,TGTGCCAGCAGTGAGGACAGGGGGCCCACCGAGCAGTACTTC
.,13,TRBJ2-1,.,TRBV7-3,CASSLNRENEQFF,TGTGCCAGCAGCTTAAACAGGGAGAATGAGCAGTTCTTC
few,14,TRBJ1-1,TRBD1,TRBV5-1,CASSLGQGAPEAFF,TGCGCCAGCAGCTTGGGACAGGGAGCCCCTGAAGCTTTCTTT
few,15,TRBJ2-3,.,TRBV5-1,CASSFPPGRTDTQYF,TGCGCCAGCAGCTTCCCTCCGGGTCGCACAGATACGCAGTATTTT
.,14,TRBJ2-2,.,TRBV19,CASSQGAPTGELFF,TGTGCCAGTAGCCAGGGAGCTCCAACCGGGGAGCTGTTTTTT
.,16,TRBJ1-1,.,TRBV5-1,CASSFSPTGRGTEAFF,TGCGCCAGCAGCTTTTCCCCTACCGGCCGTGGCACTGAAGCTTTCTTT
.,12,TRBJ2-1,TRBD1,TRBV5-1,CASKLRGQEQFF,TGCGCCAGTAAACTCAGGGGGCAAGAGCAGTTCTTC
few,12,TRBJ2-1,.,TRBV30,CAWRWSTRVQFF,TGTGCCTGGAGATGGAGTACTAGAGTGCAGTTCTTC
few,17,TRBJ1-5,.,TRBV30,CAWSEFRVSRSNQPQHF,TGTGCCTGGAGTGAATTCAGGGTTTCTAGAAGCAATCAGCCCCAGCATTTT
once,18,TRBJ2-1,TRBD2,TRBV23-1,CASSQSGTSGGSLNEQFF,TGCGCCAGCAGTCAATCTGGGACTAGCGGGGGAAGCCTCAATGAGCAGTTCTTC
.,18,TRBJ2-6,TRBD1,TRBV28,CASSLPRTGGSGANVLTF,TGTGCCAGCAGTCTACCTCGGACAGGGGGCTCTGGGGCCAACGTCCTGACTTTC
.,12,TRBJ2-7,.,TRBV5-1,CASSLLSDEQYF,TGCGCCAGCAGCTTGCTGTCAGACGAGCAGTACTTC
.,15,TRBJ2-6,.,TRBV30,CAWTLSGAGANVLTF,TGTGCCTGGACCCTGTCTGGGGCCGGGGCCAACGTCCTGACTTTC
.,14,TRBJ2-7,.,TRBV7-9,CASSFAGTSYEQYF,TGTGCCAGCAGCTTTGCAGGAACCTCCTACGAGCAGTACTTC
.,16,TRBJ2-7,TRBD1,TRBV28,CASSPFVGTGPYEQYF,TGTGCCAGCAGCCCCTTTGTGGGGACAGGGCCCTACGAGCAGTACTTC
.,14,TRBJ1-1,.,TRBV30,CAWSVQHPYTEAFF,TGTGCCTGGAGTGTACAGCACCCTTACACTGAAGCTTTCTTT
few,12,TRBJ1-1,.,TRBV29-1,CSADNSVAEAFF,TGCAGCGCCGACAACAGCGTCGCTGAAGCTTTCTTT
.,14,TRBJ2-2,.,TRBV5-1,CASSPLSYTGELFF,TGCGCCAGCAGCCCCCTTAGTTACACCGGGGAGCTGTTTTTT
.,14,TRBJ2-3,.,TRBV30,CAWTRTTSTDTQYF,TGTGCCTGGACAAGGACCACTAGCACAGATACGCAGTATTTT
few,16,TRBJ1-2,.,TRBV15,CATSRTTTGMQGGYTF,TGTGCCACCAGCAGAACCACAACAGGGATGCAGGGCGGCTACACCTTC
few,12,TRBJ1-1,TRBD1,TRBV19,CASRITGGRAFF,TGTGCCAGCAGAATTACAGGGGGTCGAGCTTTCTTT
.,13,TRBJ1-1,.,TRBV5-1,CASSLEGVSEAFF,TGCGCCAGCAGCTTGGAGGGGGTCAGTGAAGCTTTCTTT
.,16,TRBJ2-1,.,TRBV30,CAWSHGAALRYNEQFF,TGTGCCTGGAGCCACGGAGCCGCCCTCCGTTACAATGAGCAGTTCTTC
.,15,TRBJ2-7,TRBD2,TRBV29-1,CSVAPGLAGVREQYF,TGCAGCGTGGCCCCGGGACTAGCGGGAGTCCGGGAGCAGTACTTC
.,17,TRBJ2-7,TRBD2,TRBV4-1,CASSQGPAAGGIYEQYF,TGCGCCAGCAGCCAGGGGCCCGCAGCGGGAGGGATCTACGAGCAGTACTTC
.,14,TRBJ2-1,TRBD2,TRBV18,CASSPRDYKYEQFF,TGTGCCAGCTCACCGCGGGACTACAAATATGAGCAGTTCTTC
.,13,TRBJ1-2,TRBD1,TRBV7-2,CASSTRQGGGYTF,TGTGCCAGCAGCACCCGACAGGGTGGTGGCTACACCTTC
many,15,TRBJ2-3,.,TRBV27,CASSLGEQRGDTQYF,TGTGCCAGCAGTTTAGGAGAGCAGAGGGGTGATACGCAGTATTTT
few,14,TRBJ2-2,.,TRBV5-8,CASSLVGMTGELFF,TGTGCCAGCAGCTTGGTTGGGATGACCGGGGAGCTGTTTTTT
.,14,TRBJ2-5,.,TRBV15,CATSRDPAQETQYF,TGTGCCACCAGCAGAGACCCCGCCCAAGAGACCCAGTACTTC
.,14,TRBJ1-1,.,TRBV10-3,CAISDSQLNTEAFF,TGTGCCATCAGTGACTCCCAACTGAACACTGAAGCTTTCTTT
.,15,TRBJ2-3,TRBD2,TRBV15,CATSTVAGVGDTQYF,TGTGCCACCAGCACCGTAGCGGGAGTCGGAGATACGCAGTATTTT
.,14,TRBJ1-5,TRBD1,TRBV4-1,CASSLGQGTQPQHF,TGCGCCAGCAGTTTAGGACAGGGGACTCAGCCCCAGCATTTT